Below are 18 T cell receptor beta chains sequenced from a single sample in a study of Ad26.COV2.S vaccination and SARS-CoV-2 variants. TCRdb keeps only in-frame clones here, not all; method: immunoSEQ multiplex PCR. The sample contains some 420,000 clones, approximately 90% of which appear only once. Treatment specified: around 19 received Ad26.COV2.S at low or high dose, single or two shots; 5 received placebo; per-sample allocation not given. Sampling was done on day 63 after the first vaccine or placebo injection. The material sequenced was peripheral blood, taken in a trial of Ad26.COV2.S vaccine versus placebo. The receptor source for this set is a person between 18 and 60 years old who received the Ad26.COV2.S COVID-19 vaccine or a placebo.

The V and J genes are TRBV5-1 and TRBJ2-7; D is ambiguous. V lost 0 bases and J 5 bases, leaving 9 bases between the germline ends. The CDR3 has 13 residues. Germline V CDR1 and CDR2: SGHRS, YFSETQ. The CDR3 here is CASSLETRDEQYF. The CDR3 DNA sequence: TGCGCCAGCAGCTTGGAGACACGGGACGAGCAGTACTTC.

This clone occurred a few times. The J gene is TRBJ2-7, the V gene TRBV7-6, with 10 bases that match TRBD1. V shed 5 bases, J shed 3 bases, and the junction held 4 bases outside the gene matches. This CDR3 has 14 amino acids. Germline CDR1 is SGHVS and CDR2 is FNYEAQ. CDR3 loop: CASSLGDRGYEQYF. The CDR3, as DNA: TGTGCCAGCAGCCTCGGGGACAGGGGCTACGAGCAGTACTTC.

The CDR3 bases are TGTGCCAGCAGCCAAGTCCCGGCCGGGGGCGGGGAGCTGTTTTTT. Protein sequence: CASSQVPAGGGELFF. V is TRBV3-1 (or the pseudogene TRBV3-2) and J is TRBJ2-2; maybe TRBD2 (6 bases). V was shortened by 1 base and J by 7 bases, with 13 bases between the two germline ends. CDR3 length: 15 amino acids. The germline V gene has CDR1 LGHDT and CDR2 YNNKEL (reference sequence).

The chain's CDR3 is CASSLVNIQYF. CDR3 DNA sequence: TGTGCCAGCAGCTTAGTGAACATTCAGTACTTC. The chain combines TRBV7-2 with TRBJ2-4; D remains ambiguous. With 1 base removed from V and 7 bases from J, the gap between germline ends came to 2 bases. Germline V CDR1 and CDR2: SGHTA, FQGNSA. The CDR3 sequence is 11 residues long.

Here the CDR3 reads CASSYRTGGLDTQYF. The CDR3 bases are TGTGCCAGCAGCTACCGGACAGGGGGCCTAGATACGCAGTATTTT. The chain joins TRBV7-9 to TRBJ2-3; 11 bases align to TRBD1. The CDR3 contains 15 residues. CDR1 is SEHNR and CDR2 is FQNEAQ in the germline V gene (reference sequence). After removal of 4 bases from V and 5 bases from J, the junction contained 5 bases not matched to a gene.

This chain uses TRBV7-2 with TRBJ2-5; no definite D call. Germline values: CDR1 SGHTA, CDR2 FQGNSA. This CDR3 spans 11 amino acids. Trimming took off 8 bases at V and 6 bases at J, with 10 bases between the two ends. Here the CDR3 reads CASFFSQTQYF. CDR3 coding DNA: TGTGCCAGCTTCTTCTCGCAGACCCAGTACTTC.

As regards this clone: At one end, the junction sequence differs from germline, possibly due to a read error. This chain connects TRBV7-9 to TRBJ2-1, with TRBD1 as a possible D gene (6 bases). Germline V CDR1 and CDR2: SEHNR, FQNEAQ (reference sequence). The CDR3 totals 12 residues. CDR3 sequence (DNA): TGTGCCAGCAGCTTAGTTGGACAGAAGCCGATCTTC. Protein: CASSLVGQKPIF. The whole variable domain, filled in from reference TRBV7-9 and TRBJ2-1, reads DTGVSQNPRHKITKRGQNVTFRCDPISEHNRLYWYRQTLGQGPEFLTYFQNEAQLEKSRLLSDRFSAERPKGSFSTLEIQRTEQGDSAMYLCASSLVGQKPIFGPGTRLTVL.

This clone has just one count. J is TRBJ2-3 and V is TRBV12-5; D is uncertain. The germline V gene has CDR1 LGHNT and CDR2 FRNRAP. V was shortened by 6 bases and J by 6 bases, with 7 bases between the two germline ends. The CDR3 consists of 11 residues. The CDR3 spells CASGVVDTQYF. The CDR3 DNA reads TGTGCTAGTGGGGTAGTGGATACGCAGTATTTT.

The V call is TRBV9, the J call TRBJ2-5; D is perhaps TRBD2 (5 bases). Germline lookup yields CDR1 SGDLS and CDR2 YYNGEE. Between the trimmed V and J ends, which lost 0 bases and 5 bases, there was a span of 14 bases. The CDR3 is 15 residues long. The CDR3 nucleotides are TGTGCCAGCAGCGTAGCGGGGTCTTCCATCGAGACCCAGTACTTC. Its protein is CASSVAGSSIETQYF.

V usage is TRBV10-3 and J usage is TRBJ1-2, with D perhaps TRBD1 (5 bases). Germline CDR1 ENHRY, CDR2 SYGVKD. This CDR3 has 12 residues. Trimming took off 8 bases at V and 5 bases at J, with 12 bases between the two ends. The CDR3 nucleotides are TGTGCCATCCGTGGGACGCTTTATGGCTACACCTTC. This codes for CAIRGTLYGYTF.

This clone was found once. This chain joins TRBV9 and TRBJ2-3; 8 nucleotides align to TRBD2. The CDR3 runs to 16 residues. Germline CDR1 SGDLS, CDR2 YYNGEE. V gave up 3 bases and J gave up 1 base; unmatched junction bases: 7. Here the CDR3 DNA reads TGTGCCAGCAGCGCGGGGGCAGCGGGGGGCACAGATACGCAGTATTTT. Translated, it gives CASSAGAAGGTDTQYF.

The chain couples TRBV7-6 to TRBJ2-2; D is uncertain. Per germline, CDR1 SGHVS and CDR2 FNYEAQ. Trimming took 5 bases from V and 6 from J, leaving 10 bases between them. The CDR3 sequence is 13 residues long. The CDR3 here is CASSAVPPGELFF. DNA for the CDR3: TGTGCCAGCAGCGCAGTCCCCCCCGGGGAGCTGTTTTTT.

Remarks on this clone: The DNA is left out, because the CDR3 cannot be placed on it with certainty; the CDR3 is given as TCRdb lists it. The V gene is TRBV6-4, the J gene TRBJ2-1. The CDR3 contains 23 residues when both ends are counted. The germline gives CDR1 MRHNA, CDR2 SNTAGT. The chain's CDR3 is CASSDSWGTDEQFFGPGQDEQFF.

The V and J genes are TRBV7-9 and TRBJ1-5; the match to TRBD1 covers 7 bases. Germline CDR1 is SEHNR and CDR2 is FQNEAQ (reference sequence). Losses at the gene ends were 0 bases for V and 5 bases for J; bases not matched to a gene: 4. This CDR3 spans 15 amino acids. For the CDR3, the DNA is TGTGCCAGCAGCTTAGCGGGCAGGGGGGATCAGCCCCAGCATTTT. It yields the protein CASSLAGRGDQPQHF.

This sequence joins TRBV6-4 and TRBJ1-2; D might be TRBD1 (6 bases). Trimming left V 0 bases short and J 4 bases short, with 21 bases between. CDR1 is MRHNA, CDR2 SNTAGT, per germline. CDR3 length: 18 residues. CDR3 sequence reads: CASSDSGGRTPSTYGYTF. The CDR3 bases are TGTGCCAGCAGTGACTCCGGGGGCAGAACCCCATCCACCTATGGCTACACCTTC.

The chain carries TRBV20-1 and TRBJ2-3, with unresolved D. This CDR3 spans 11 amino acids. The germline V gene has CDR1 DFQATT and CDR2 SNEGSKA (reference sequence). The ends were cut back, 6 bases at V and 4 bases at J, with 8 bases in the middle. The CDR3 protein is CSAKLADTQYF. The CDR3 DNA is TGCAGTGCCAAGTTAGCAGATACGCAGTATTTT.

The chain recombines TRBV12-3 or TRBV12-4 with TRBJ2-1; D remains ambiguous. There are 11 residues in the CDR3. Between the trimmed V and J ends, which lost 0 bases and 10 bases, there was a span of 4 bases. The DNA of the CDR3 is TGTGCCAGCAGTTTAGCGCGCGAGCAGTTCTTC. Translating gives CASSLAREQFF.

CDR3 residues: CASSLAAGELFF. DNA for the CDR3: TGTGCCAGCAGCTTGGCGGCCGGGGAGCTGTTTTTT. The chain couples TRBV5-4 to TRBJ2-2; D is ambiguous. Looked up from germline, CDR1 is SGHNT and CDR2 is YYREEE (reference sequence). Deletions cut 0 bases from V and 6 bases from J, with 3 bases between. The CDR3 contains 12 residues.